The present TCR beta chain was sequenced within a study of shared clonotypes between healthy human individuals. TCRdb's table, derived via immunoSEQ multiplex PCR, lists solely in-frame clones and lacks some. Of approximately 1.1 million clones in the sample, approximately 80% were seen once. Germline V gene data show CDR1 as MNHEY and CDR2 as SVGAGI. The CDR3 is made up of 14 amino acids. The ends lost 5 bases at V and 7 bases at J; junction bases unmatched: 9. J is TRBJ2-3 and V is TRBV6-5; 7 bases align to TRBD2. Sequencing was carried out using memory CD4+ T cells from PBMCs. Subset indicated: CD45RA-negative fraction. The clonotype comes from a man aged 18 to 30 in good health. Some clones in this sample may be carry-over from other donors' samples. DNA for the CDR3: TGTGCCAGCAGTCCAGAGCGGGGTGGATATACGCAGTATTTT. It is translated as CASSPERGGYTQYF.